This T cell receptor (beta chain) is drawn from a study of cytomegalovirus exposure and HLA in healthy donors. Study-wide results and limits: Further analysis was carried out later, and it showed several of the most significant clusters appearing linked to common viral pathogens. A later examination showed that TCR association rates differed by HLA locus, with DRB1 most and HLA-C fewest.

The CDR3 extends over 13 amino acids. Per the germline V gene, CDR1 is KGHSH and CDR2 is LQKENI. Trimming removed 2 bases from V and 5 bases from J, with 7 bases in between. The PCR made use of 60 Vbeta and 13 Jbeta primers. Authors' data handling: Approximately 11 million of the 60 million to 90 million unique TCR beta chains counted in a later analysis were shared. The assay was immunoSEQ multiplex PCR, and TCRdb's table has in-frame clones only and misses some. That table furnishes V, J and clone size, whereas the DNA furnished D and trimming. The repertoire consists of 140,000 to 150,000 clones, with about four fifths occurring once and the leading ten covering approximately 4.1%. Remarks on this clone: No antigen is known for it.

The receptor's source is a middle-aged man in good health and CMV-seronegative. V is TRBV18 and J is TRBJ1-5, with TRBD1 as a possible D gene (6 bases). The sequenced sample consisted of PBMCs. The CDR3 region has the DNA TGTGCCAGCTCACCAAACAGGGATCAGCCCCAGCATTTT. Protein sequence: CASSPNRDQPQHF. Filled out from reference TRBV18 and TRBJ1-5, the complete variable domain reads NAGVMQNPRHLVRRRGQEARLRCSPMKGHSHVYWYRQLPEEGLKFMVYLQKENIIDESGMPKERFSAEFPKEGPSILRIQQVVRGDSAAYFCASSPNRDQPQHFGDGTRLSIL.